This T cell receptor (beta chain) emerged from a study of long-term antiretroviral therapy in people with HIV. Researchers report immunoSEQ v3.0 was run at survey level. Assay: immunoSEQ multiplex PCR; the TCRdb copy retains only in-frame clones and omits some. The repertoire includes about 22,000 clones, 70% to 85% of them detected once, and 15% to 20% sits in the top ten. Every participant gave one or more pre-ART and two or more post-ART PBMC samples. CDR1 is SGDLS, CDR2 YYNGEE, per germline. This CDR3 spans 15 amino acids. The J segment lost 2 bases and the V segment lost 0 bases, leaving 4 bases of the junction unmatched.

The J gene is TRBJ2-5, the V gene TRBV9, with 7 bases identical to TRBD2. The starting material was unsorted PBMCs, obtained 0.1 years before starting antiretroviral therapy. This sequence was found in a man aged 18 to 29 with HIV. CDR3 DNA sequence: TGTGCCAGCAGCGTAGGCAACGGGGGGCAAGAGACCCAGTACTTC. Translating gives CASSVGNGGQETQYF.